Here is one T cell receptor (beta chain) with its context. A Seattle source enrolled patients during active infection and followed them longitudinally. Study processing details: Estimation of nucleated cell counts was performed using reference gene primer amplification. Assay: immunoSEQ multiplex PCR; the TCRdb copy retains only in-frame clones and omits some. V and J calls and clone size follow that table, whereas D and trimming were derived from the DNA. The table shows about 70,000 clones, with roughly 83% occurring only once. The sample is drawn from a study of blood T cell repertoires in COVID-19. Study details: Samples representing acute and convalescent COVID-19 were sourced from the United States, Italy and Spain. Sources were T cells, B-cell-depleted T cells, or PBMCs; the material itself was cDNA or gDNA.

Germline lookup yields CDR1 LNHDA and CDR2 SQIVND (reference sequence). There are 16 residues in the CDR3. The V gene lost 3 bases and the J gene lost 1 base, with 10 bases spanning the gap. Sample: peripheral blood. The receptor's source is a man aged 25 to 40 with COVID-19, enrolled during active disease. The J gene is TRBJ2-6, the V gene TRBV19, with D unclear. The CDR3 DNA reads as TGTGCCAGTAGTATTCTACAGTCTTCTGGGGCCAACGTCCTGACTTTC. This translates into CASSILQSSGANVLTF.